This T cell receptor beta chain was documented in a study of graft-versus-host responses after intestinal transplantation (dated by TCRdb to the early 2020s). Notes on the research overall: The transplants that recipients received were multivisceral, liver-intestinal, or isolated intestinal. Anti-thymocyte globulin induction was given to all recipients, followed by maintenance tacrolimus and steroids for two to three years. After intestinal transplantation, graft-versus-host and host-versus-graft alloreactive T cell clones were followed in the graft, circulation and bone marrow using bulk TCR-beta CDR3 sequencing. To identify alloreactive clones, pre-transplant mixed lymphocyte reaction products were sequenced and compared with unstimulated pre-transplant donor and recipient T cells. The cohort enrolled under 25 intestinal transplant recipients including one retransplant, and a few patients lacking pretransplant specimens were excluded. A peak of at least 4% donor T cells among recipient peripheral blood mononuclear cells was the definition used for donor T cell macrochimerism. Samples from three later patients were sequenced in-house on an Illumina MiSeq with MiXCR processing rather than by the commercial service.

For this clone: Its antigen is currently not known. No base-level quality is on record; no much larger clone is a single base apart.

The library came from the immunoSEQ multiplex PCR assay. For most patients, genomic DNA was isolated with the Qiagen DNeasy Blood and Tissue Kit and shipped frozen to Adaptive Biotechnologies for TCR sequencing. For most patients, high-throughput TCR-beta CDR3 sequencing of genomic DNA was performed by Adaptive Biotechnologies. The authors processed their data as follows. Adaptive's ImmunoSEQ software was the source of the TCR sequencing data for 18 patients, while three other patients were processed with MiXCR and VDJtools. CD4 versus CD8 sorting errors were corrected by removing sequences found in both subsets at a frequency ratio below 5:1. CDR3 nucleotide sequences shared between donor and recipient were removed because their origin could not be assigned. To be classed as alloreactive, a clone needed at least 2-fold expansion over unstimulated cells and a minimum CFSE-low frequency of 0.002% (template counts) or 0.001% (read counts). A clone was considered mappable if detected in the sequenced pre-transplant spleen, lymph node, or MLR CFSE-low populations of the donor or recipient. The cumulative frequency of alloreactive clones was calculated as a percentage of all sequences, weighted by copy number. TCRdb mirrors the immuneACCESS table, restricted to in-frame sequences. Some clones are absent from its copies; in checked studies, under half trace to an unresolved V gene, and the reason for the others is unknown. For V, J and clone size, that table is used; D and trimming come from the DNA. The sample has tens of thousands of clones on record, approximately 94% of them singletons. Around 0.53% of the sample is taken by the ten largest.

What the study reported, not specific to this receptor: Peak levels of circulating GvH clones were associated with declines in HvG clones early after transplant. Patients with donor T cell macrochimerism had high GvH to HvG T cell clonal ratios in their allografts. GvH clones were detected in recipient bone marrow, and some appeared earlier in ileal mucosa or blood, consistent with an intestinal mucosal origin. The relatively low number and heterogeneity of intestinal transplant patients limited the conclusions.

Interpreted using the paper, the time point label stands for: cells obtained before transplantation from donor or recipient. CD3+CD4+ and CD3+CD8+ populations were FACS-sorted from unstimulated pre-transplant donor and recipient cells taken from spleen or lymph nodes. CDR1 is given as MGHRA and CDR2 as YSYEKL, both from the germline V gene. Counted from cysteine to phenylalanine, this CDR3 has 16 amino acids. The retained sequence is limited to the CDR3, 48 bases, with the frame set at the first base. V is pruned by 3 bases and J by 4 bases, leaving 6 bases of the junction without a gene match. The material sequenced was unstimulated CD8+ T cells sorted from spleen or lymph node cells, taken before intestinal transplant. The TCR originated in a human donor who received an intestinal transplant. This chain joins TRBV4-1 to TRBJ2-6; TRBD1 matches 7 bases in the middle. The sequenced DNA is TGCGCCAGCAGCCACGAGACAGGGACCGGGGCCAACGTCCTGACTTTC. Protein translation: CASSHETGTGANVLTF.